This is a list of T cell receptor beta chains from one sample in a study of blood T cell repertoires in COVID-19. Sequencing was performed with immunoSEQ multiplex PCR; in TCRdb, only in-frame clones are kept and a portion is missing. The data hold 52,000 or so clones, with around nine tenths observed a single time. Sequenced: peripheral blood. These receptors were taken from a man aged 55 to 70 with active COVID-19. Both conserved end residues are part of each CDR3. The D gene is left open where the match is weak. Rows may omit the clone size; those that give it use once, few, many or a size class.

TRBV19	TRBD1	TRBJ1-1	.	CASSIASRTGRAEAFF	TGTGCCAGTAGTATAGCAAGTCGGACAGGGCGCGCTGAAGCTTTCTTT
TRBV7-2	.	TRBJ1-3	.	CASSLVNSGNTIYF	TGTGCCAGCAGCTTAGTAAATTCTGGAAACACCATATATTTT
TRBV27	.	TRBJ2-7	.	CASSLSVVSIYEQYF	TGTGCCAGCAGTTTATCCGTGGTCAGTATCTACGAGCAGTACTTC
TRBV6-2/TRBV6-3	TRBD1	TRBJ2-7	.	CASSGTGVLYEQYF	TGTGCCAGCAGCGGGACAGGGGTACTCTACGAGCAGTACTTC
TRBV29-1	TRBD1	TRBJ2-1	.	CSVTGVYNEQFF	TGCAGCGTTACAGGGGTCTACAATGAGCAGTTCTTC
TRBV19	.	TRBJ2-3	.	CASSRQPGSDTQYF	TGTGCCAGTAGTCGCCAACCGGGGTCAGATACGCAGTATTTT
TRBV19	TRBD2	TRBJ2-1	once	CASSPGGSGHNEQFF	TGTGCCAGTAGTCCGGGGGGATCCGGGCACAATGAGCAGTTCTTC
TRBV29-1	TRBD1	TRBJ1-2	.	CSVEETGGIYGYTF	TGCAGCGTTGAGGAAACAGGGGGCATCTATGGCTACACCTTC
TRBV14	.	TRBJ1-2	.	CASSLNNYGYTF	TGTGCCAGCAGCCTAAATAACTATGGCTACACCTTC
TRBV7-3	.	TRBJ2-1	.	CASSPYILGLDEQFF	TGTGCCAGCAGCCCATACATATTGGGACTTGATGAGCAGTTCTTC
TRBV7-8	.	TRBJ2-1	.	CASSLLGAGPSYNEQFF	TGTGCCAGCAGCTTACTCGGCGCGGGGCCCTCCTACAATGAGCAGTTCTTC
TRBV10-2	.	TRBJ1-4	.	CATRQTTNEKLFF	TGCGCCACCAGACAAACAACTAATGAAAAACTGTTTTTT
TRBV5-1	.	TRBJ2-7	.	CASSLPSANEQYF	TGCGCCAGCAGCTTGCCTAGCGCGAACGAGCAGTACTTC
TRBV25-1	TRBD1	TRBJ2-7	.	CASSLTGGAYEQYF	TGTGCCAGCAGTCTGACAGGGGGTGCCTACGAGCAGTACTTC
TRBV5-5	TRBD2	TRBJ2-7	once	CASSLPRGSGRYEQYF	TGTGCCAGCAGCCTCCCCAGAGGTAGCGGGAGGTACGAGCAGTACTTC
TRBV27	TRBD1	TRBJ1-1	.	CASSRQGADTEAFF	TGTGCCAGCAGTAGACAGGGGGCTGACACTGAAGCTTTCTTT
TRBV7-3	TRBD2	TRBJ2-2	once	CASSFSGLAGGVTGELFF	TGTGCCAGCAGCTTTTCGGGACTAGCGGGAGGTGTCACCGGGGAGCTGTTTTTT
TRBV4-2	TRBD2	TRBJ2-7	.	CASSQSPTTSASSYEQYF	TGTGCCAGCAGCCAATCCCCCACGACTAGCGCCAGCTCCTACGAGCAGTACTTC
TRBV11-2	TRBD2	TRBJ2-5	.	CASRSGRGFRTQYF	TGTGCCAGCAGGTCCGGGCGGGGGTTTAGGACCCAGTACTTC
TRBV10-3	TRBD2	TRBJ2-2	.	CATKGTSGRGTGELFF	TGTGCCACTAAAGGGACTAGCGGGAGGGGCACCGGGGAGCTGTTTTTT
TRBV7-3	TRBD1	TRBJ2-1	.	CASSSGTGDPYNEQFF	TGTGCCAGCAGCTCAGGGACAGGGGACCCCTACAATGAGCAGTTCTTC
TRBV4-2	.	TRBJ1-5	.	CASSPGGRVNNQPQHF	TGTGCCAGCAGCCCGGGGGGGAGAGTCAACAATCAGCCCCAGCATTTT
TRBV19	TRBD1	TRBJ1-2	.	CASTDTGGFGYTF	TGTGCCAGTACCGACACAGGGGGTTTCGGCTACACCTTC
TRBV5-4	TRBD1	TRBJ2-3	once	CASSRTGALFTDTQYF	TGTGCCAGCAGCCGGACAGGAGCGCTCTTCACAGATACGCAGTATTTT
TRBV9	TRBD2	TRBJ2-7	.	CASSVEREAYEQYF	TGTGCCAGCAGCGTAGAACGGGAGGCCTACGAGCAGTACTTC
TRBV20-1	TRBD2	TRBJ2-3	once	CSASFGLAGADTQYF	TGCAGTGCTAGTTTTGGACTAGCGGGCGCAGATACGCAGTATTTT
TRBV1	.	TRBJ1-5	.	CTSSQDPEVSENQPQHF	TGCACCAGCAGCCAAGATCCGGAGGTTTCGGAAAATCAGCCCCAGCATTTT
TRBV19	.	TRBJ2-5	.	CASSISGETQYF	TGTGCCAGTAGTATATCGGGAGAGACCCAGTACTTC
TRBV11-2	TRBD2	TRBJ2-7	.	CASSENGLAGVIYEQYF	TGTGCCAGCAGCGAGAACGGACTAGCGGGAGTGATCTACGAGCAGTACTTC
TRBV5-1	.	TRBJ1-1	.	CASSADYTEAFF	TGCGCCAGCAGCGCAGACTACACTGAAGCTTTCTTT
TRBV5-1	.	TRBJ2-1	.	CASSGGTLKYNEQFF	TGCGCCAGCAGCGGCGGGACTCTGAAATACAATGAGCAGTTCTTC
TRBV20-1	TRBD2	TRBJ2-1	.	CSASKLAGVTNEQFF	TGCAGTGCTAGTAAGCTAGCGGGAGTCACCAATGAGCAGTTCTTC
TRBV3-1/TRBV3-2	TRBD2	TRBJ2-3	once	CASSLLAGGADTQYF	TGTGCCAGCAGCCTTTTAGCGGGAGGTGCAGATACGCAGTATTTT
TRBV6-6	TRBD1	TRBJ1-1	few	CASSTGQGNTEAFF	TGTGCCAGCTCGACAGGGCAGGGGAACACTGAAGCTTTCTTT
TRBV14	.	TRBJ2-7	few	CASSQASGYEQYF	TGTGCCAGCAGCCAAGCGTCCGGCTACGAGCAGTACTTC
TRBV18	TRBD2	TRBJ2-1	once	CASSPNGLAGNEQFF	TGTGCCAGCTCACCAAACGGACTAGCGGGGAATGAGCAGTTCTTC
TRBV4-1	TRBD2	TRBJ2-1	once	CASSRAGGPINEQFF	TGCGCCAGCAGCCGAGCGGGAGGGCCCATCAATGAGCAGTTCTTC
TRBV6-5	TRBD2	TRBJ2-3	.	CASIPGTNSDTQYF	TGTGCCAGCATTCCGGGGACTAATTCAGATACGCAGTATTTT
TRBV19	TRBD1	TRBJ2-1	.	CASSNRGHEQFF	TGTGCCAGTAGTAACAGGGGGCACGAGCAGTTCTTC
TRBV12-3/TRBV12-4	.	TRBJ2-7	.	CASAASSYEQYF	TGTGCCAGCGCGGCGAGCTCCTACGAGCAGTACTTC
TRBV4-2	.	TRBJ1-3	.	CASSQVGRTISSGNTIYF	TGTGCCAGCAGCCAAGTGGGGAGGACTATCAGCTCTGGAAACACCATATATTTT
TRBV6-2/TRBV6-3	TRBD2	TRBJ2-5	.	CASSYSLAGGTETQYF	TGTGCCAGCAGTTACTCTCTAGCGGGAGGGACAGAGACCCAGTACTTC
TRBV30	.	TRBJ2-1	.	CAWSVRTTSEGYNEQFF	TGTGCCTGGAGTGTACGTACCACCTCCGAGGGCTACAATGAGCAGTTCTTC
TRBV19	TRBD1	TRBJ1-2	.	CASSMGAGGLDYGYTF	TGTGCCAGTAGTATGGGGGCAGGGGGGCTTGACTATGGCTACACCTTC
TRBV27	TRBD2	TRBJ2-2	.	CASSYLAGGSGELFF	TGTGCCAGCAGTTACCTAGCGGGGGGGTCCGGGGAGCTGTTTTTT